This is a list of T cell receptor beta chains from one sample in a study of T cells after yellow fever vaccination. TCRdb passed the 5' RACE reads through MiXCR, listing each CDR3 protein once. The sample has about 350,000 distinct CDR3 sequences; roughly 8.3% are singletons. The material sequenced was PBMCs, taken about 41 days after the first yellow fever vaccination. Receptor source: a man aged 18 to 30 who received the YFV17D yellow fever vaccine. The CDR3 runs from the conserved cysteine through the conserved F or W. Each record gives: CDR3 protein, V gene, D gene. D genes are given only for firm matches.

cdr3_aa: CASSLSSSSPLHF
v_call: TRBV12-3/TRBV12-4
d_call: -

cdr3_aa: CASGLQGGETQYF
v_call: TRBV12-3/TRBV12-4
d_call: TRBD1

cdr3_aa: CSASSRAEETQYF
v_call: TRBV20-1
d_call: -

cdr3_aa: CASSRTAGQYNEQFF
v_call: TRBV4-2
d_call: -

cdr3_aa: CASSQGQEKYEQYF
v_call: TRBV4-1
d_call: -

cdr3_aa: CASAPQGTEAFF
v_call: TRBV6-6
d_call: -

cdr3_aa: CASSYPLFPEAFF
v_call: TRBV6-2/TRBV6-3
d_call: -

cdr3_aa: CASTLQGNTEAFF
v_call: TRBV12-3/TRBV12-4
d_call: -

cdr3_aa: CASSDSPITYEQYF
v_call: TRBV6-4
d_call: -

cdr3_aa: CSVPNFNTEAFF
v_call: TRBV29-1
d_call: -

cdr3_aa: CASMPRGQGGETQYF
v_call: TRBV12-3/TRBV12-4
d_call: -

cdr3_aa: CASTPRTGVQWTQYF
v_call: TRBV28
d_call: TRBD1

cdr3_aa: CASSKAGGLNTGELFF
v_call: TRBV5-1
d_call: -

cdr3_aa: CSALQGGYGYTF
v_call: TRBV20-1
d_call: -

cdr3_aa: CAISESGGAGMNTEAFF
v_call: TRBV10-3
d_call: -

cdr3_aa: CASSGQGAGTGELFF
v_call: TRBV9
d_call: TRBD1

cdr3_aa: CASSRGWGTHTDTQYF
v_call: TRBV5-5
d_call: -

cdr3_aa: CASSLEAGAAMFQYF
v_call: TRBV7-2
d_call: TRBD2

cdr3_aa: CASRHRVEEGEAFF
v_call: TRBV6-5
d_call: -

cdr3_aa: CASSRQGASTDTQYF
v_call: TRBV7-9
d_call: TRBD1

cdr3_aa: CASSRQGVGELFF
v_call: TRBV5-6
d_call: -

cdr3_aa: CSARTLTGGAYNEQFF
v_call: TRBV20-1
d_call: TRBD1

cdr3_aa: CASSLRRDSRLEQYF
v_call: TRBV7-2
d_call: -

cdr3_aa: CASSLAGTGEANYGYTF
v_call: TRBV7-2
d_call: TRBD1

cdr3_aa: CASSSLVGPGGELFF
v_call: TRBV11-2
d_call: -

cdr3_aa: CASSLASVLSKETQYF
v_call: TRBV7-9
d_call: -

cdr3_aa: CASSLYARPYEQYF
v_call: TRBV7-3
d_call: -

cdr3_aa: CASSPTSGTYNEQFF
v_call: TRBV5-1
d_call: TRBD2

cdr3_aa: CATPGAGSTDTQYF
v_call: TRBV7-9
d_call: -

cdr3_aa: CAISEFRGDTQYF
v_call: TRBV10-3
d_call: -

cdr3_aa: CSARGGTASYGYTF
v_call: TRBV20-1
d_call: TRBD1